This is a list of T cell receptor beta chains from one sample in a study of blood T cell repertoires in COVID-19. Sequenced by immunoSEQ multiplex PCR; TCRdb stores in-frame clones only, minus some. In the table there are about 130,000 clones, around 80% of which are singletons. The specimen was peripheral blood. These receptors came from a man aged 65 to 79 with acute or convalescent COVID-19. Each CDR3 is given without its conserved first and last residue. Each record gives: J gene, V gene, CDR3 length, clone size, CDR3 protein. The size of a clone is reported for some rows only, either as once, few or many, or as a class for expanded clones.

J gene: TRBJ2-1
V gene: TRBV5-4
CDR3 length: 14
clone size: .
CDR3 protein: ASSPWLAGANNEQF

J gene: TRBJ2-3
V gene: TRBV4-1
CDR3 length: 11
clone size: .
CDR3 protein: ASPPQSTDTQY

J gene: TRBJ2-1
V gene: TRBV3-1/TRBV3-2
CDR3 length: 11
clone size: .
CDR3 protein: ASRRRQGNEQF

J gene: TRBJ1-2
V gene: TRBV21-1
CDR3 length: 13
clone size: once
CDR3 protein: ASSKLTYTNYGYT

J gene: TRBJ1-2
V gene: TRBV5-1
CDR3 length: 15
clone size: once
CDR3 protein: ASSLRTGGLANYGYT

J gene: TRBJ1-2
V gene: TRBV5-1
CDR3 length: 10
clone size: .
CDR3 protein: ASSLESHGYT

J gene: TRBJ2-1
V gene: TRBV24-1
CDR3 length: 16
clone size: .
CDR3 protein: ATSDATSGEGGYNEQF

J gene: TRBJ1-1
V gene: TRBV7-9
CDR3 length: 10
clone size: few
CDR3 protein: ASQEVDTEAF

J gene: TRBJ1-6
V gene: TRBV5-6
CDR3 length: 13
clone size: .
CDR3 protein: ASSLGDRVGSPLH

J gene: TRBJ1-4
V gene: TRBV14
CDR3 length: 15
clone size: few
CDR3 protein: ASSKTDRHTTNEKLF

J gene: TRBJ1-2
V gene: TRBV2
CDR3 length: 12
clone size: .
CDR3 protein: ASKSQGANYGYT

J gene: TRBJ2-1
V gene: TRBV18
CDR3 length: 13
clone size: few
CDR3 protein: ASRSPSGGDNEQF

J gene: TRBJ1-1
V gene: TRBV9
CDR3 length: 13
clone size: .
CDR3 protein: ASSAPGQTGGEAF

J gene: TRBJ1-2
V gene: TRBV7-8
CDR3 length: 13
clone size: few
CDR3 protein: ASSNRDRDDDGYT

J gene: TRBJ2-7
V gene: TRBV15
CDR3 length: 14
clone size: few
CDR3 protein: ATSRATGYSSYEQY

J gene: TRBJ2-1
V gene: TRBV10-3
CDR3 length: 13
clone size: once
CDR3 protein: AISELRTGVDEQF

J gene: TRBJ2-7
V gene: TRBV5-8
CDR3 length: 11
clone size: once
CDR3 protein: ASSSRDRYEQY

J gene: TRBJ2-3
V gene: TRBV5-1
CDR3 length: 14
clone size: .
CDR3 protein: ASSLRLEVGSDTQY

J gene: TRBJ2-3
V gene: TRBV2
CDR3 length: 13
clone size: many
CDR3 protein: ASSEETDSTDTQY

J gene: TRBJ1-1
V gene: TRBV2
CDR3 length: 12
clone size: many
CDR3 protein: ASRGDSQNTEAF

J gene: TRBJ2-7
V gene: TRBV18
CDR3 length: 13
clone size: .
CDR3 protein: ASSTGVAGFGGQY

J gene: TRBJ1-2
V gene: TRBV5-5
CDR3 length: 15
clone size: .
CDR3 protein: ASSFSGGLQASYGYT

J gene: TRBJ1-2
V gene: TRBV7-8
CDR3 length: 16
clone size: .
CDR3 protein: ASSLDLLGGTGSYGYT

J gene: TRBJ1-1
V gene: TRBV4-1
CDR3 length: 13
clone size: .
CDR3 protein: ASSQEGRRSTEAF

J gene: TRBJ2-1
V gene: TRBV5-1
CDR3 length: 13
clone size: .
CDR3 protein: ASSLAGMEGNEQF

J gene: TRBJ1-1
V gene: TRBV10-3
CDR3 length: 11
clone size: .
CDR3 protein: AIREQGNTEAF

J gene: TRBJ2-1
V gene: TRBV7-9
CDR3 length: 12
clone size: .
CDR3 protein: ASNGPGSGNEQF

J gene: TRBJ2-3
V gene: TRBV4-1
CDR3 length: 11
clone size: .
CDR3 protein: ASPRTPADTQY

J gene: TRBJ1-5
V gene: TRBV4-2
CDR3 length: 13
clone size: .
CDR3 protein: ASSHGTGEVQPQH

J gene: TRBJ2-1
V gene: TRBV6-5
CDR3 length: 12
clone size: .
CDR3 protein: ASSYSTQGHEQF

J gene: TRBJ1-4
V gene: TRBV28
CDR3 length: 12
clone size: .
CDR3 protein: ASTTGQGGEKLF

J gene: TRBJ1-1
V gene: TRBV3-1/TRBV3-2
CDR3 length: 14
clone size: .
CDR3 protein: ASSQVRGQKDTEAF

J gene: TRBJ2-7
V gene: TRBV6-5
CDR3 length: 11
clone size: .
CDR3 protein: ATRKREDYEQY

J gene: TRBJ2-4
V gene: TRBV2
CDR3 length: 17
clone size: .
CDR3 protein: ASSATTDRDRLAKNIQY

J gene: TRBJ2-7
V gene: TRBV2
CDR3 length: 13
clone size: .
CDR3 protein: ASSPGQGAVDEQY

J gene: TRBJ2-6
V gene: TRBV19
CDR3 length: 15
clone size: .
CDR3 protein: ASSPGLAGTGANVLT

J gene: TRBJ2-3
V gene: TRBV5-4
CDR3 length: 14
clone size: .
CDR3 protein: ASSLRLAGGTDTQY

J gene: TRBJ1-5
V gene: TRBV10-2
CDR3 length: 12
clone size: .
CDR3 protein: ASANHNSNQPQH

J gene: TRBJ1-5
V gene: TRBV18
CDR3 length: 14
clone size: .
CDR3 protein: ASSPQTGGLNQPQH

J gene: TRBJ2-7
V gene: TRBV29-1
CDR3 length: 11
clone size: many
CDR3 protein: SVGGGLTYEQY

J gene: TRBJ1-4
V gene: TRBV18
CDR3 length: 13
clone size: once
CDR3 protein: ASSPLEGAAEKLF

J gene: TRBJ1-5
V gene: TRBV2
CDR3 length: 12
clone size: .
CDR3 protein: ASSSGQGNQPQH

J gene: TRBJ1-6
V gene: TRBV18
CDR3 length: 11
clone size: once
CDR3 protein: ASSPNLDSPLH

J gene: TRBJ2-7
V gene: TRBV3-1/TRBV3-2
CDR3 length: 12
clone size: .
CDR3 protein: ASSLRTSVNEQY

J gene: TRBJ2-2
V gene: TRBV30
CDR3 length: 13
clone size: .
CDR3 protein: AWSVGGLNTGELF

J gene: TRBJ2-1
V gene: TRBV24-1
CDR3 length: 11
clone size: .
CDR3 protein: ATTEGVSNEQF

J gene: TRBJ2-3
V gene: TRBV6-5
CDR3 length: 11
clone size: many
CDR3 protein: ASSSGQTDTQY

J gene: TRBJ2-7
V gene: TRBV7-2
CDR3 length: 16
clone size: many
CDR3 protein: ASSFLSVEGTGAYEQY

J gene: TRBJ2-2
V gene: TRBV28
CDR3 length: 11
clone size: .
CDR3 protein: AAGTANTGELF

J gene: TRBJ2-5
V gene: TRBV11-1
CDR3 length: 11
clone size: .
CDR3 protein: ASSLGSKETQY

J gene: TRBJ1-1
V gene: TRBV4-1
CDR3 length: 13
clone size: once
CDR3 protein: ASSQDPPSAPAAF

J gene: TRBJ2-1
V gene: TRBV11-2
CDR3 length: 13
clone size: .
CDR3 protein: ASSPTASGGNEQF

J gene: TRBJ2-7
V gene: TRBV5-1
CDR3 length: 12
clone size: .
CDR3 protein: ASSLGQGADEQY

J gene: TRBJ2-7
V gene: TRBV29-1
CDR3 length: 12
clone size: .
CDR3 protein: SVRTGVRSYEQY